Sequencing of this T cell receptor beta chain was carried out in a study of OX40 agonist ivuxolimab in advanced cancers. Findings and caveats of the study: Low normalized T-cell clonal expansion also characterized some of the nonresponders.

Per germline, CDR1 GTSNPN and CDR2 SVGIG (reference sequence). With V trimmed by 0 bases and J by 10 bases, 11 bases remained unmatched. There are 16 residues in the CDR3. Sequenced by immunoSEQ multiplex PCR; TCRdb stores in-frame clones only, minus some. The profile shows fewer than 100,000 clones, 86% of them singletons. Collection of blood occurred at baseline, at cycle 4 day 1, and at cycle 7 day 1. Of note for this clone: Antigen unknown.

The rearrangement uses TRBV30 and TRBJ1-6; 8 nucleotides line up with TRBD1. This TCR was sampled from an adult with an advanced solid tumor such as melanoma, head and neck, liver or kidney cancer. Material: CD4+ or CD8+ T cells sorted from blood, obtained in a trial of the OX40 agonist ivuxolimab. The CDR3 nucleotides are TGTGCCTGGAGTGTACAAAGGCAGGGGGCTGGGTCACCCCTCCACTTT. This encodes CAWSVQRQGAGSPLHF.